A single sample gave rise to the 8 T cell receptor beta chains below, sequenced in a study of regulatory T cells in long-lasting Graves disease (TCRdb year 2021). Preparation of the library involved multiplex PCR. The listed sequencing device is Illumina HiSeq 4000. CDR3 regions were amplified by Arm-PCR with iRepertoire HTBI primers to construct TCR beta libraries. The public reads were run again by TCRdb, first through fastp at Q25 and then through MiXCR, and only productive beta chains were kept. Here each entry gathers all rows of one CDR3 protein and keeps the most common genes and DNA. This sample is represented by about 520,000 distinct CDR3 sequences; 12% of them were singletons. Roughly 8.9% of the sample comes from the top ten. The label giving this sample's time point can be read as: newly diagnosed GD, antithyroid drugs for less than 3 months. For both TCR sequencing and RNA sequencing, RNA was extracted from PBMCs using TRIzol.

This same sample was also taken into another study, of T cells in Graves' hyperthyroidism and ophthalmopathy.

The sample here was peripheral blood mononuclear cells (PBMCs), taken at new diagnosis, from a patient treated with antithyroid drugs. These receptor sequences come from a woman in her twenties or thirties with Graves disease. Donor details come from another sample of the same person, matched by shared clones.

This clonotype occurred many times. J is TRBJ2-1 and V is TRBV11-3; D remains unclear. The germline V gene has CDR1 SGHNT and CDR2 YENEEA. CDR3 length: 15 residues. V was pared by 1 base and J by 10 bases, with 17 bases between. For the CDR3, the DNA is TGTGCCAGCAGCTTAGCGTCCGCCGGGCCTCCCGAGCAGTTCTTC. This gives the protein CASSLASAGPPEQFF.

There are many counts of this clonotype. The J gene is TRBJ1-1, the V gene TRBV10-1; 7 nucleotides line up with TRBD1. V trimming: 2 bases; J trimming: 5 bases; junction bases outside the gene matches: 5. Germline values: CDR1 WNHNN, CDR2 SYGVQD (reference sequence). The CDR3 contains 14 residues. The CDR3 DNA is TGCGCCAGCAGTGAGGGGAGGGGGCGAACTGAAGCTTTCTTT. Its translation is CASSEGRGRTEAFF.

This clonotype came up a few times. The chain couples TRBV19 to TRBJ1-2; TRBD1 might be the D (5 bases). CDR1 LNHDA and CDR2 SQIVND come from the germline V gene (reference sequence). V was trimmed by 5 bases and J by 8 bases, leaving 15 bases between them. The CDR3 runs to 13 residues. The CDR3 nucleotides are TGTGCCAGTAGTTCCACTATGGGGGTCGGCTACACCTTC. This encodes CASSSTMGVGYTF.

This clonotype was detected ten times or more. V is TRBV6-1 and J is TRBJ2-3; 12 bases align to TRBD1. Per the germline V gene, CDR1 is MNHNS and CDR2 is SASEGT. V gave up 5 bases and J gave up 4 bases; unmatched junction bases: 13. The CDR3 is 18 residues long. CDR3 coding DNA: TGTGCCAGCAGTACCCGGGACAGGGGGCGCCAGTCGGCAGATACGCAGTATTTT. This sequence encodes CASSTRDRGRQSADTQYF.

In this sample, this clonotype turned up many times. The chain couples TRBV7-2 to TRBJ2-1; the D is unclear. The CDR3 covers 14 residues. V was shortened by 4 bases and J by 8 bases, with 15 bases between the two germline ends. Germline V gene lookup returns CDR1 SGHTA and CDR2 FQGNSA. As DNA, the CDR3 is TGTGCCAGCAGCTCTCGGATCAAGGCCGATGAGCAGTTCTTC. Translating gives CASSSRIKADEQFF.

V and J are TRBV3-1 and TRBJ2-1, with TRBD1 as a possible D gene (5 bases). The V end was cut by 4 bases, the J end by 11 bases, with 15 bases between. The CDR3 is made up of 13 amino acids. Germline assignment: CDR1 LGHDT and CDR2 YNNKEL (reference sequence). CDR3 sequence: CASSRPGSRKQFF. The CDR3 DNA reads as TGTGCCAGCAGCCGCCCAGGGTCACGGAAGCAGTTCTTC.

In this sample, this clonotype turned up a few times. V and J are TRBV30 and TRBJ2-1, with 7 bases identical to TRBD2. The junction had 3 bases not matched to a gene; V was cut back by 0 bases and J by 7 bases. There are 13 residues in the CDR3. Germline lookup yields CDR1 GTSNPN and CDR2 SVGIG (reference sequence). CDR3 nucleotide sequence: TGTGCCTGGAGTGTAGCGGGATATAATGAGCAGTTCTTC. This gives the protein CAWSVAGYNEQFF.

The CDR3 bases are TGTGCCAGCAGCCTACTGATACGGAGATCGGGTAGAGATACGCAGTATTTT. Protein product: CASSLLIRRSGRDTQYF. The rearrangement uses TRBV6-1 and TRBJ2-3; unclear D gene. The V end lost 6 bases, the J end lost 5 bases, and 24 bases lay between the germline ends. CDR1 and CDR2 from the germline V gene are MNHNS and SASEGT. This CDR3 spans 17 amino acids.